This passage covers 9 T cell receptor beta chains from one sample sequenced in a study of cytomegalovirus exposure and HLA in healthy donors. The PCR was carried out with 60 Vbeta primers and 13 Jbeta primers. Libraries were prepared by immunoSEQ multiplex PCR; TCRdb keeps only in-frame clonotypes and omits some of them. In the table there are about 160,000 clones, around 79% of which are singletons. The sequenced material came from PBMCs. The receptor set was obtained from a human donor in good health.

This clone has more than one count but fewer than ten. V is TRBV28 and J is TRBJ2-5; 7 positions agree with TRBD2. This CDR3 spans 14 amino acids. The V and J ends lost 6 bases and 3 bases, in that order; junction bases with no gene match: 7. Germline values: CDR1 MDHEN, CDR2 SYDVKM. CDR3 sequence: CASSQAGSEETQYF. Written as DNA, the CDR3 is TGTGCCAGCAGCCAAGCGGGGTCAGAAGAGACCCAGTACTTC.

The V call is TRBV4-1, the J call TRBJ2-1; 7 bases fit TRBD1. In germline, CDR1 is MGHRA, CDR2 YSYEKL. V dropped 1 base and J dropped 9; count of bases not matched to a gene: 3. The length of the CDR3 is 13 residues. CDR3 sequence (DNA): TGCGCCAGCAGCCAAGGGTCAGGGGGTGAGCAGTTCTTC. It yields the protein CASSQGSGGEQFF.

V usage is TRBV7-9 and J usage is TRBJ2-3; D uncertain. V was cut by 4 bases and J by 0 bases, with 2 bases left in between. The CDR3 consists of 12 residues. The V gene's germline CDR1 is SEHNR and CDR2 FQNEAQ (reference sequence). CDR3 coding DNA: TGTGCCAGCAGCTCTAGCACAGATACGCAGTATTTT. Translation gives CASSSSTDTQYF.

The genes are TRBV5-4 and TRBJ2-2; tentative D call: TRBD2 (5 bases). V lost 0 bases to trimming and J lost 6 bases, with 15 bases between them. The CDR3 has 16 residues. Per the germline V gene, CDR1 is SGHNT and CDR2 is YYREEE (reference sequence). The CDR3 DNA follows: TGTGCCAGCAGCTTGGATGCTAGCTGGATCGCCGGGGAGCTGTTTTTT. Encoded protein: CASSLDASWIAGELFF. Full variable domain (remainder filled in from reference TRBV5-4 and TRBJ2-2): ETGVTQSPTHLIKTRGQQVTLRCSSQSGHNTVSWYQQALGQGPQFIFQYYREEENGRGNFPPRFSGLQFPNYSSELNVNALELDDSALYLCASSLDASWIAGELFFGEGSRLTVL.

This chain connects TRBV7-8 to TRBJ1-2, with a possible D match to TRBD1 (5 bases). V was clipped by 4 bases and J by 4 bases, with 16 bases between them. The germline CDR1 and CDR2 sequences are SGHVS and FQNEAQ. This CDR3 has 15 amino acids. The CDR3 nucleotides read TGTGCCAGCAGCTGGAGGGAGGGGCGGGGCTATGGCTACACCTTC. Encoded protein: CASSWREGRGYGYTF.

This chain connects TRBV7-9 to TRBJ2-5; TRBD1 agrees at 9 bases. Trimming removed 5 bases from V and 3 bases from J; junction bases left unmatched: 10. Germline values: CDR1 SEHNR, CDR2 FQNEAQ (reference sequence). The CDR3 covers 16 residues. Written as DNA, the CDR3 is TGTGCCAGCAGCATGGCACCGGGACAGGGAAAAGAGACCCAGTACTTC. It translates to CASSMAPGQGKETQYF.

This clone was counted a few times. DNA of the CDR3: TGTGCCAGTAGTATAGACCGACGGAGTAGCAATCAGCCCCAGCATTTT. Translation gives CASSIDRRSSNQPQHF. The V gene is TRBV19, the J gene TRBJ1-5, with D unresolved. V gave up 0 bases and J gave up 0 bases, with 9 bases separating them. CDR3 length: 16 amino acids. The germline V gene has CDR1 LNHDA and CDR2 SQIVND (reference sequence).

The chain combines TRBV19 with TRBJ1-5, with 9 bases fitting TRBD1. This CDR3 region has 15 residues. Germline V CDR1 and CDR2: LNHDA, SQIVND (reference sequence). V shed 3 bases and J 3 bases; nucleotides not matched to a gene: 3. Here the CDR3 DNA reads TGTGCCAGTAGTATCTGGACAGGGGCCAATCAGCCCCAGCATTTT. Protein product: CASSIWTGANQPQHF.

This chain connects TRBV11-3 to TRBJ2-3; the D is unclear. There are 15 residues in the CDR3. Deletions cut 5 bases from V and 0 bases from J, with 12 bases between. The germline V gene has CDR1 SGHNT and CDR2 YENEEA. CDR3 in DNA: TGTGCCAGCAGCCCCTACCTGACTAGCACAGATACGCAGTATTTT. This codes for CASSPYLTSTDTQYF.